This T cell receptor beta chain was found in a study of T cells in localized non-small cell lung cancer. Study observations and caveats: Maximal T cell clonality occurred in uninvolved adjacent lung, with tumor ranking below it. Adjacent lung had a median about 57 of the 100 largest tumor clones. Those with higher blood T cell density had longer overall survival. A single tumor region was sequenced, leaving heterogeneity possible.

Assay used: immunoSEQ multiplex PCR; TCRdb lists only in-frame clones, some missing. The sample consists of about 19,000 clones, 75% to 95% of them appearing once. Trimming stripped 2 bases from V and 5 bases from J, with 25 bases between. The CDR3 loop spans 18 amino acids. Germline V gene lookup returns CDR1 SGHTA and CDR2 FQGNSA. Concerning this clone itself: Its target is unknown.

This receptor was taken from a male donor aged 60 or over with stage I squamous cell lung carcinoma. The chain is built from TRBV7-2 and TRBJ2-7, with D possibly TRBD2 on 6 matching bases. Sequencing used peripheral blood, obtained before any cancer treatment. The DNA for the CDR3 is TGTGCCAGCAGCTTACAAGCGCAGGTGGCGGGGAGTACCCACGAGCAGTACTTC. As protein: CASSLQAQVAGSTHEQYF.